One sample yielded the 22 T cell receptor beta chains listed below, sequenced in a study of blood T cell repertoires in COVID-19. Measured with immunoSEQ multiplex PCR; TCRdb has only the in-frame clones, and not every one. This sample carries about 60,000 clones, 70% to 90% of them seen once, and the ten largest clones take roughly 7.6%. Sample: peripheral blood. These receptors originate from a human donor with active COVID-19. The donor label of this sample is uncertain.

The V call is TRBV7-2, the J call TRBJ1-5; D gene ambiguous. CDR1 and CDR2 from the germline V gene are SGHTA and FQGNSA. This CDR3 comprises 15 residues. The V gene lost 5 bases and the J gene lost 0 bases, with 11 bases spanning the gap. CDR3 protein: CASSLGVYSNQPQHF. In DNA, the CDR3 is TGTGCCAGCAGCCTCGGGGTCTATAGCAATCAGCCCCAGCATTTT.

The gene calls are TRBV7-2 and TRBJ1-5, with a tentative D call TRBD1 (5 bases). V was trimmed by 1 base and J by 5 bases, leaving 9 bases between them. Germline assignment: CDR1 SGHTA and CDR2 FQGNSA. CDR3 size: 14 residues. CDR3 bases: TGTGCCAGCAGCTTAGTCGGCAGGGATCAGCCCCAGCATTTT. Its translation is CASSLVGRDQPQHF.

V usage is TRBV25-1 and J usage is TRBJ2-1; maybe TRBD2 (5 bases). This CDR3 has 13 residues. Germline assignment: CDR1 MGHDK and CDR2 SYGVNS. The germline V and J ends were trimmed by 1 base and 5 bases, with 6 bases remaining between them. In DNA, the CDR3 is TGTGCCAGCAGTGAATTCGGGAACAATGAGCAGTTCTTC. Protein: CASSEFGNNEQFF.

The chain couples TRBV5-6 to TRBJ2-1; the match to TRBD2 covers 8 bases. There are 14 residues in the CDR3. The V gene's germline CDR1 is SGHDT and CDR2 YYEEEE. After removal of 4 bases from V and 9 bases from J, the junction contained 9 bases not matched to a gene. The CDR3 is CASSLGRVVREQFF. CDR3 sequence (DNA): TGTGCCAGCAGCCTCGGGAGGGTCGTACGTGAGCAGTTCTTC.

V gene TRBV3-1 (or the pseudogene TRBV3-2) combines with J gene TRBJ2-5, with TRBD1 matching 8 bases. Germline V gene sequence: CDR1 LGHDT, CDR2 YNNKEL (reference sequence). This CDR3 has 13 residues. J gave up 2 bases and V 6 bases, and 2 bases lay outside the gene matches. The DNA for the CDR3 is TGTGCCAGCAGACAGGGGGGTCAAGAGACCCAGTACTTC. Its protein is CASRQGGQETQYF.

This clone was seen more than once but under ten times. This sequence joins TRBV11-2 and TRBJ2-1, with 7 positions matching TRBD2. This CDR3 region has 15 residues. The trim removed 3 bases at V and 12 bases at J, leaving 14 bases unmatched. The germline CDR1 and CDR2 sequences are SGHAT and FQNNGV. CDR3: CASSFDPSGDSGQFF. The CDR3 coding sequence is TGTGCCAGCAGCTTCGATCCTAGCGGCGATTCTGGGCAGTTCTTC.

This clone was detected only a few times. The chain couples TRBV23-1 to TRBJ1-5; maybe TRBD1 (5 bases). TRBV23-1 belongs to the ORF category, with a function that is uncertain. V gave up 7 bases and J gave up 0 bases, with 19 bases separating them. This CDR3 region has 17 residues. The CDR3 DNA follows: TGCGCCAGCACCTCCTGGCTCCAGGGAAATAGCAATCAGCCCCAGCATTTT. It yields the protein CASTSWLQGNSNQPQHF.

Only a few counts were recorded for this clone. CDR3 bases: TGTGCCAGCAGCTCCCTAGCGGCCGGGACAGGGACCTATGGCTACACCTTC. Translation gives CASSSLAAGTGTYGYTF. J is TRBJ1-2 and V is TRBV7-9, with 9 nucleotides matching TRBD1. CDR1 is SEHNR and CDR2 is FQNEAQ in the germline V gene (reference sequence). J was trimmed by 4 bases and V by 4 bases; bases with no gene match: 13. This CDR3 spans 17 amino acids.

This chain connects TRBV3-1 (or the pseudogene TRBV3-2) to TRBJ1-4; TRBD1 agrees at 7 bases. The V segment lost 9 bases and the J segment 2 bases; nucleotides outside the gene matches: 6. The CDR3 extends over 14 amino acids. Germline V gene lookup returns CDR1 LGHDT and CDR2 YNNKEL (reference sequence). CDR3 loop: CARTNRGTNEKLFF. The CDR3 coding sequence is TGTGCCAGGACTAACAGGGGTACTAATGAAAAACTGTTTTTT.

The chain is built from TRBV9 and TRBJ2-5; perhaps TRBD2 as D (6 bases). Germline V gene sequence: CDR1 SGDLS, CDR2 YYNGEE. The CDR3 covers 13 residues. The V gene lost 4 bases and the J gene lost 4 bases, with 11 bases spanning the gap. CDR3 protein: CASSPSGVETQYF. CDR3 DNA: TGTGCCAGCAGCCCCTCGGGGGTAGAGACCCAGTACTTC.

V usage is TRBV4-3 and J usage is TRBJ2-5, with 8 bases fitting TRBD1. The CDR3 length is 14 residues. Germline-derived CDR1 and CDR2 are LGHNA and YSLEER. With 1 base clipped from V and 5 bases from J, the junction kept 3 bases outside the gene matches. In DNA form, the CDR3 reads TGCGCCAGCAGCCAAGCCAGGGGGCCGGAGACCCAGTACTTC. Residues: CASSQARGPETQYF.

The genes are TRBV6-2 or TRBV6-3 and TRBJ2-7; 8 nucleotides match TRBD2. Germline V gene sequence: CDR1 MNHEY, CDR2 SVGEGT. The J segment lost 3 bases and the V segment lost 2 bases, leaving 6 bases of the junction unmatched. The CDR3 loop spans 15 amino acids. The CDR3 DNA is TGTGCCAGCAGTTACAACCGGGCGGGGGGCTACGAGCAGTACTTC. Its translation is CASSYNRAGGYEQYF.

A word on this clone: The junction and the germline gene differ at one end; a read error may be behind it. The rearrangement joins TRBV11-2 to TRBJ2-5; the D is unclear. The CDR3 is 13 amino acids. In germline, CDR1 is SGHAT, CDR2 FQNNGV. CDR3 nucleotides: TGTGCCAGCACCTTACTACAGCAAGAGACCCAGTACTTC. Its protein product is CASTLLQQETQYF.

V is TRBV7-6 and J is TRBJ2-7, with D possibly TRBD2 on 6 matching bases. The CDR3 consists of 16 residues. The germline gives CDR1 SGHVS, CDR2 FNYEAQ. V lost 1 base and J lost 6, with 19 bases in between. The DNA for the CDR3 is TGTGCCAGCAGCTTAGACGCGGGGAGCTTGGGCCGCGAGCAGTACTTC. Translating it yields CASSLDAGSLGREQYF.

This clone has a handful of counts. This chain connects TRBV7-9 to TRBJ2-1; D gene ambiguous. Trimming took 1 base from V and 0 from J, leaving 7 bases between them. The germline V gene has CDR1 SEHNR and CDR2 FQNEAQ (reference sequence). The CDR3 sequence is 15 residues long. CDR3 region: CASSLVLASYNEQFF. The DNA of the CDR3 is TGTGCCAGCAGCTTAGTTTTAGCCTCCTACAATGAGCAGTTCTTC.

CDR3 nucleotide sequence: TGTGCCAGCAGCCCGGGACACAGCACAGATACGCAGTATTTT. Amino acids: CASSPGHSTDTQYF. The genes are TRBV9 and TRBJ2-3, with TRBD1 as a possible D gene (6 bases). Per the germline V gene, CDR1 is SGDLS and CDR2 is YYNGEE. V was clipped by 4 bases and J by 0 bases, with 9 bases between them. The CDR3 contains 14 residues.

The table lists this clone with a count of one. This chain links TRBV7-9 with TRBJ1-1; TRBD1 is a possible D gene (5 bases). This CDR3 has 16 amino acids. From germline, CDR1 is SEHNR and CDR2 FQNEAQ (reference sequence). V lost 5 bases to trimming and J lost 0 bases, with 16 bases between them. CDR3 sequence reads: CASSPGGWGMNTEAFF. The CDR3 DNA reads TGTGCCAGCAGCCCTGGGGGGTGGGGGATGAACACTGAAGCTTTCTTT. Drawing the rest from reference TRBV7-9 and TRBJ1-1, the complete variable domain is DTGVSQNPRHKITKRGQNVTFRCDPISEHNRLYWYRQTLGQGPEFLTYFQNEAQLEKSRLLSDRFSAERPKGSFSTLEIQRTEQGDSAMYLCASSPGGWGMNTEAFFGQGTRLTVV.

This rearrangement joins TRBV5-8 to TRBJ2-5; TRBD2 aligns across 13 bases. CDR1 is SGHTS, CDR2 YDEGEE, per germline. V lost 4 bases and J lost 5; bases outside the gene matches: 5. The CDR3 has 15 residues. The CDR3 sequence: CASSPGLAGEETQYF. CDR3 coding DNA: TGTGCCAGCAGCCCAGGACTAGCGGGAGAGGAGACCCAGTACTTC.

The chain combines TRBV4-3 with TRBJ2-7, with TRBD2 as a possible D gene (7 bases). The CDR3 totals 13 residues. Germline loops: CDR1 LGHNA, CDR2 YSLEER. Trimming left V 4 bases short and J 6 bases short, with 13 bases between. CDR3 protein: CASSPTGGIEQYF. CDR3 coding DNA: TGCGCCAGCAGCCCGACGGGGGGCATCGAGCAGTACTTC.

This chain links TRBV5-1 with TRBJ2-3; D is possibly TRBD2 (6 bases). Germline-derived CDR1 and CDR2 are SGHRS and YFSETQ. The CDR3 covers 16 residues. With 4 bases removed from V and 5 bases from J, the gap between germline ends came to 20 bases. CDR3 region: CASSRGVAARGDTQYF. The CDR3 DNA is TGCGCCAGCAGCCGCGGAGTAGCGGCCCGGGGAGATACGCAGTATTTT.

The chain uses TRBV14 and TRBJ1-1; no definite D call. The CDR3 has 12 amino acids. Germline values: CDR1 SGHDN, CDR2 FVKESK. V lost 9 bases to trimming and J lost 1 base, with 9 bases between them. CDR3 region: CARSEGNTEAFF. CDR3 coding DNA: TGTGCCAGGAGTGAGGGGAACACTGAAGCTTTCTTT.

In its sample, this clone was seen once. V usage is TRBV5-6 and J usage is TRBJ2-5; perhaps TRBD2 as D (6 bases). Trimming removed 0 bases at V and 9 bases at J, with 15 bases between. This CDR3 spans 14 amino acids. Germline CDR1 SGHDT, CDR2 YYEEEE. CDR3 DNA sequence: TGTGCCAGCAGCTTGGGGGTCTCCGGGGAGGCCCAGTACTTC. Its protein is CASSLGVSGEAQYF.